Below are 29 T cell receptor beta chains sequenced from a single sample in a study of cytomegalovirus exposure and HLA in healthy donors. The PCR ran on 60 Vbeta and 13 Jbeta primers. Profiling relied on immunoSEQ multiplex PCR, and the TCRdb table lists in-frame clones only, not all of them. The sample carries some 150,000 clones, roughly nine tenths recorded once. Input material: PBMCs. The source is a woman under 40 in good health and CMV-seronegative.

The chain employs TRBV6-6 and TRBJ2-1, with 9 bases aligning to TRBD2. V trimming: 5 bases; J trimming: 5 bases; junction bases outside the gene matches: 7. CDR3 length: 15 residues. Germline V gene data show CDR1 as MNHNY and CDR2 as SVGAGI (reference sequence). The CDR3 bases are TGTGCCAGCAGTGCGCGGGGGGGCGGTGACAATGAGCAGTTCTTC. Its translation is CASSARGGGDNEQFF.

The gene calls are TRBV5-1 and TRBJ1-2; TRBD1 might be the D (6 bases). The ends were cut back, 0 bases at V and 8 bases at J, with 17 bases in the middle. Germline lookup yields CDR1 SGHRS and CDR2 YFSETQ. CDR3 length: 15 amino acids. The DNA for the CDR3 is TGCGCCAGCAGCTTGGAGGGGGGGAGAACTAGGGGCTACACCTTC. Residues: CASSLEGGRTRGYTF.

The rearrangement joins TRBV7-6 to TRBJ2-1; tentatively, D is TRBD2 (7 bases). Germline assignment: CDR1 SGHVS and CDR2 FNYEAQ. The germline V and J ends were trimmed by 0 bases and 0 bases, with 15 bases remaining between them. The CDR3 is made up of 18 amino acids. CDR3 coding DNA: TGTGCCAGCAGCTTAGCGGGGGCTAGCGGTAGCTCCTACAATGAGCAGTTCTTC. It codes for CASSLAGASGSSYNEQFF.

J is TRBJ2-1 and V is TRBV7-9, with a weak D call TRBD2 (5 bases). CDR1 and CDR2 (germline): SEHNR, FQNEAQ (reference sequence). The ends were cut back, 0 bases at V and 5 bases at J, with 8 bases in the middle. The CDR3 consists of 14 residues. CDR3 bases: TGTGCCAGCAGCTTAGCTGGAGGAGACAATGAGCAGTTCTTC. Translation gives CASSLAGGDNEQFF.

In its sample, this clone was seen once. The V and J genes are TRBV27 and TRBJ1-2; D uncertain. Trimming removed 4 bases at V and 4 bases at J, with 13 bases between. This CDR3 contains 14 residues. The germline V gene encodes CDR1 MNHEY and CDR2 SMNVEV (reference sequence). CDR3 DNA: TGTGCCAGCAGTTCTTTTGGCCCCTCCTATGGCTACACCTTC. It codes for CASSSFGPSYGYTF.

The chain links TRBV15 to TRBJ1-1, with D possibly being TRBD1 (5 bases). The CDR3 covers 13 residues. Per the germline V gene, CDR1 is LNHNV and CDR2 is YYDKDF (reference sequence). V gave up 4 bases and J gave up 1 base, with 7 bases separating them. The CDR3 sequence: CATSNDRNTEAFF. CDR3 sequence (DNA): TGTGCCACCAGCAACGACAGGAACACTGAAGCTTTCTTT.

Of note for this clone: In this CDR3 the conserved last residue, phenylalanine or tryptophan, is missing, so a read error is likely. The DNA is left out, because the CDR3 cannot be placed on it with certainty; the CDR3 is given as TCRdb lists it. The rearrangement links TRBV21-1 to TRBJ2-7; TRBD2 is the table's D call, not checked against the DNA. TRBV21-1 is assigned pseudogene status. The CDR3 sequence runs 10 residues, both termini included. This CDR3 reads CARGSMDCPI.

The chain couples TRBV29-1 to TRBJ2-7; 7 bases line up with TRBD2. This CDR3 region has 10 residues. J was trimmed by 6 bases and V by 4 bases; bases with no gene match: 0. CDR1 and CDR2 (germline): SQVTM, ANQGSEA. This chain's CDR3 is CSVGGGEQYF. CDR3 nucleotides: TGCAGCGTTGGGGGGGGCGAGCAGTACTTC.

The chain carries TRBV7-9 and TRBJ1-5, with 7 bases fitting TRBD1. CDR3 size: 18 residues. The V gene end was trimmed by 0 bases and the J gene end by 1 base; junction bases not matched to a gene: 9. Germline CDR1 is SEHNR and CDR2 is FQNEAQ (reference sequence). This chain's CDR3 is CASSLAAGGGRSNQPQHF. The CDR3 bases are TGTGCCAGCAGCTTAGCCGCAGGGGGAGGCCGAAGCAATCAGCCCCAGCATTTT.

This clone was counted once. This chain joins TRBV6-5 and TRBJ1-5, with no clear D. From germline, CDR1 is MNHEY and CDR2 SVGAGI. V lost 1 base and J lost 6, with 7 bases in between. The length of the CDR3 is 13 residues. CDR3: CASSYLSGQPQHF. CDR3 DNA: TGTGCCAGCAGTTACTTGTCCGGTCAGCCCCAGCATTTT.

The chain uses TRBV14 and TRBJ2-7; 9 nucleotides align to TRBD1. Germline V gives CDR1 SGHDN, CDR2 FVKESK. V lost 4 bases, J lost 4 bases, and 8 bases stayed unmatched. This CDR3 is 15 amino acids long. The CDR3 nucleotides read TGTGCCAGCAGCCCCTTACAGGGGGCGCGATACGAGCAGTACTTC. Its protein product is CASSPLQGARYEQYF. Together with reference TRBV14 and TRBJ2-7, the CDR3 gives the full variable domain: EAGVTQFPSHSVIEKGQTVTLRCDPISGHDNLYWYRRVMGKEIKFLLHFVKESKQDESGMPNNRFLAERTGGTYSTLKVQPAELEDSGVYFCASSPLQGARYEQYFGPGTRLTVT.

In its sample, this clone was seen a few times. The chain carries TRBV4-1 and TRBJ1-4, with D maybe TRBD1 (6 bases). Germline V gene data show CDR1 as MGHRA and CDR2 as YSYEKL. The CDR3 loop spans 13 amino acids. Trimming took off 4 bases at V and 8 bases at J, with 11 bases between the two ends. The CDR3 reads CASSPRGKEKLFF. CDR3 DNA: TGCGCCAGCAGCCCAAGGGGGAAGGAAAAACTGTTTTTT.

The sample holds a few counts of this clone. This chain joins TRBV7-2 and TRBJ2-7, with D possibly TRBD1 on 5 matching bases. Trimming left V 2 bases short and J 6 bases short, with 11 bases between. The CDR3 is 13 amino acids. Looked up from germline, CDR1 is SGHTA and CDR2 is FQGNSA. CDR3 in amino acids: CASSLHQGVEQYF. The CDR3 DNA reads TGTGCCAGCAGCTTACATCAGGGCGTCGAGCAGTACTTC.

CDR3 loop: CASSLFPEGEETIAQTTDTQYF. CDR3 in DNA: TGTGCCAGCAGCTTATTCCCTGAGGGGGAAGAAACTATTGCCCAGACCACAGATACGCAGTATTTT. The V and J genes are TRBV7-8 and TRBJ2-3; maybe TRBD1 (6 bases). The V and J ends lost 2 bases and 2 bases respectively, with 32 bases between them. The CDR3 is made up of 22 amino acids. CDR1 is SGHVS and CDR2 is FQNEAQ in the germline V gene.

The genes are TRBV27 and TRBJ2-7; D perhaps matches TRBD1 (10 bases). Trimming removed 7 bases at V and 0 bases at J, with 25 bases between. Germline CDR1 and CDR2: MNHEY and SMNVEV (reference sequence). This CDR3 comprises 18 residues. For the CDR3, the DNA is TGTGCCAGCACCGACCGGACAGGGGGGCGGGAGGGCTCCTACGAGCAGTACTTC. Translation: CASTDRTGGREGSYEQYF.

This clone showed up just a few times. This chain uses TRBV2 with TRBJ2-3; 7 bases line up with TRBD2. Trimming removed 0 bases from V and 0 bases from J; junction bases left unmatched: 3. Per germline, CDR1 SNHLY and CDR2 FYNNEI. The CDR3 has 16 residues. CDR3 sequence (DNA): TGTGCCAGCAGTGAAGCGAGCGGGGCGAGCACAGATACGCAGTATTTT. Translation gives CASSEASGASTDTQYF.

The chain uses TRBV18 and TRBJ2-1; 8 bases are shared with TRBD1. The V gene's germline CDR1 is KGHSH and CDR2 LQKENI. The CDR3 has 16 residues. V was clipped by 4 bases and J by 3 bases; unmatched bases: 8. CDR3 sequence (DNA): TGTGCCAGCTCACACCGGACAGGGATGAACTACAATGAGCAGTTCTTC. Protein product: CASSHRTGMNYNEQFF.

About this clone: Likely a read error: the CDR3 ends without its conserved phenylalanine or tryptophan. No DNA is shown, since the ends of the CDR3 on it are uncertain; the CDR3 is the one TCRdb lists. This sequence joins TRBV4-2 and TRBJ2-4; the table's D gene call, TRBD2, was not cross checked with the DNA. Germline V gives CDR1 LGHNA, CDR2 YNFKEQ. Both ends counted, the CDR3 spans 14 residues. CDR3 protein: CASSQDSTASGTYL.

V is TRBV9 and J is TRBJ2-7; TRBD2 is a possible D gene (6 bases). Deletions cut 4 bases from V and 3 bases from J, with 11 bases between. Germline V gene data show CDR1 as SGDLS and CDR2 as YYNGEE. The CDR3 totals 13 residues. The CDR3 nucleotides are TGTGCCAGCAGCCCCCCCGGGAGCTACGAGCAGTACTTC. Encoded protein: CASSPPGSYEQYF.

The chain has TRBV28 and TRBJ2-2; 11 positions match TRBD2. The CDR3 sequence is 17 residues long. V shed 6 bases and J 5 bases; nucleotides not matched to a gene: 11. From germline, CDR1 is MDHEN and CDR2 SYDVKM. CDR3 residues: CASRDYPRTSGTGELFF. CDR3 bases: TGTGCCAGCAGGGACTATCCGAGGACTAGCGGGACCGGGGAGCTGTTTTTT.

This clone was counted between two and nine times. The V call is TRBV7-9, the J call TRBJ1-4; the match to TRBD1 covers 10 bases. The CDR3 runs 14 residues. Germline CDR1 reads SEHNR; CDR2 reads FQNEAQ (reference sequence). J gave up 8 bases and V 3 bases, and 3 bases lay outside the gene matches. CDR3 coding DNA: TGTGCCAGCAGCTTCGGACAGGGGGGCGAAAAACTGTTTTTT. Residues: CASSFGQGGEKLFF. The full variable domain, with the rest looked up from reference TRBV7-9 and TRBJ1-4, is DTGVSQNPRHKITKRGQNVTFRCDPISEHNRLYWYRQTLGQGPEFLTYFQNEAQLEKSRLLSDRFSAERPKGSFSTLEIQRTEQGDSAMYLCASSFGQGGEKLFFGSGTQLSVL.

The chain couples TRBV11-2 to TRBJ2-6; TRBD2 is a possible D gene (5 bases). CDR1 is SGHAT and CDR2 is FQNNGV in the germline V gene. V was clipped by 5 bases and J by 4 bases, with 18 bases between them. The CDR3 consists of 17 residues. CDR3 sequence reads: CASSPGLHLGGANVLTF. Here the CDR3 DNA reads TGTGCCAGCAGCCCTGGACTGCACCTAGGGGGGGCCAACGTCCTGACTTTC.

This clone was detected only once. The chain is built from TRBV27 and TRBJ2-2, with 7 bases aligning to TRBD1. There are 15 residues in the CDR3. Looked up from germline, CDR1 is MNHEY and CDR2 is SMNVEV (reference sequence). The junction had 9 bases not matched to a gene; V was cut back by 7 bases and J by 4 bases. The CDR3 protein is CASMGWDRFTGELFF. The CDR3, as DNA: TGTGCCAGCATGGGATGGGACAGATTCACCGGGGAGCTGTTTTTT.

The DNA of the CDR3 is TGTGCCAGCAGAGCCCCGACAGGAGTCACCGGGGAGCTGTTTTTT. Its translation is CASRAPTGVTGELFF. V and J are TRBV6-5 and TRBJ2-2; tentatively, D is TRBD1 (6 bases). CDR3 length: 15 amino acids. Germline-derived CDR1 and CDR2 are MNHEY and SVGAGI. Trimming cost V 6 bases and J 4 bases, with 15 bases left between them.

The chain links TRBV7-9 to TRBJ2-7; D might be TRBD1 (6 bases). Per germline, CDR1 SEHNR and CDR2 FQNEAQ (reference sequence). This CDR3 is built from 15 residues. With 5 bases removed from V and 5 bases from J, the gap between germline ends came to 19 bases. CDR3 nucleotides: TGTGCCAGCAGCCCTCCCGCCAGGGGAATTAACGAGCAGTACTTC. Its protein product is CASSPPARGINEQYF.

The genes are TRBV27 and TRBJ2-4; D remains unclear. Germline loops: CDR1 MNHEY, CDR2 SMNVEV (reference sequence). The length of the CDR3 is 15 residues. Trimming removed 5 bases at V and 0 bases at J, with 11 bases between. CDR3 DNA sequence: TGTGCCAGCAGTACCCAGTATCTAGCCAAAAACATTCAGTACTTC. The encoded protein is CASSTQYLAKNIQYF.

This chain connects TRBV28 to TRBJ1-6; D is ambiguous. The CDR3 is 14 residues long. Germline V gene data show CDR1 as MDHEN and CDR2 as SYDVKM. Trimming stripped 10 bases from V and 8 bases from J, with 18 bases between. This CDR3 reads CATENWAWDSPLHF. The CDR3 bases are TGTGCCACCGAAAATTGGGCATGGGATTCACCCCTCCACTTT.

The rearrangement links TRBV2 to TRBJ2-7; D is perhaps TRBD1 (5 bases). Germline V gene lookup returns CDR1 SNHLY and CDR2 FYNNEI. V was clipped by 7 bases and J by 8 bases, with 21 bases between them. The CDR3 has 14 amino acids. The CDR3 DNA reads TGTGCCAGCAACGAGTGGACACGACCTGGGCAGCAGTACTTC. Translated: CASNEWTRPGQQYF.

The rearrangement links TRBV6-4 to TRBJ2-5; 10 bases are a match to TRBD2. With 4 bases clipped from V and 2 bases from J, the junction kept 4 bases outside the gene matches. The germline V gene encodes CDR1 MRHNA and CDR2 SNTAGT. CDR3 size: 15 residues. The CDR3 bases are TGTGCCAGCAGTGTTCTAGCGGGAGCTCAAGAGACCCAGTACTTC. Protein product: CASSVLAGAQETQYF.